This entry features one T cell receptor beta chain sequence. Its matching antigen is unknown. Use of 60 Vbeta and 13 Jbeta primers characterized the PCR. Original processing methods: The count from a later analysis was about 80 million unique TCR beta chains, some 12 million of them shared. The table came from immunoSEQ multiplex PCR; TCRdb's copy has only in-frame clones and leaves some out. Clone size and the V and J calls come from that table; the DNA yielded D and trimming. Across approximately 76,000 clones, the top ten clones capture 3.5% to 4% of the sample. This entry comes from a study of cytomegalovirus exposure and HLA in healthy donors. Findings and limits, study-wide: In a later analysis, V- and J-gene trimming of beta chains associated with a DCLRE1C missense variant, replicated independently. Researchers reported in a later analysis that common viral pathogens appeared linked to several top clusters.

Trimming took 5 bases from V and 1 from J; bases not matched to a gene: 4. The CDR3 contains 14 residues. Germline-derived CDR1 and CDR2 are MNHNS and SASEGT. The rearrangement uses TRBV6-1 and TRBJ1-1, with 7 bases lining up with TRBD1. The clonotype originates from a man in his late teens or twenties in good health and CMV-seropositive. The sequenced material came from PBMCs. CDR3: CASSPYRGNTEAFF. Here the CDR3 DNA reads TGTGCCAGCAGTCCTTACAGGGGGAACACTGAAGCTTTCTTT.